A single sample is the source of the 5 T cell receptor beta chains below, sequenced in a study of human T cells and chemical hapten exposure. Using its own MiXCR run on the RACE reads, TCRdb lists one record per CDR3 protein. The sample carries around 65,000 distinct CDR3 sequences, roughly 6.6% recorded once. As for time point: healthy volunteer bleed at 6 weeks. The total RNA was obtained from whole blood that was not fractionated. The sample comprised whole blood. The receptor source for this set is a female donor in good health. Some clones in this sample may be carry-over from other donors' samples.

This clonotype was seen many times. The chain joins TRBV3-1 to TRBJ2-2; TRBD2 is a possible D gene (6 bases). Trimming took 0 bases from V and 5 from J, leaving 16 bases between them. The germline gives CDR1 LGHDT, CDR2 YNNKEL (reference sequence). This CDR3 spans 17 amino acids. In DNA form, the CDR3 reads TGTGCCAGCAGCCAAGAATCCATAGCGGATCGGACCGGGGAGCTGTTTTTT. This sequence encodes CASSQESIADRTGELFF.

This clonotype was counted only a few times. This rearrangement joins TRBV20-1 to TRBJ1-1, with a tentative D call TRBD1 (5 bases). Germline values: CDR1 DFQATT, CDR2 SNEGSKA (reference sequence). The CDR3 consists of 13 residues. The CDR3 spells CRPLTGGGTEAFF. In nucleotides, the CDR3 is TGCAGGCCCCTAACCGGGGGTGGGACTGAAGCTTTCTTT.

This clonotype appeared a few times. The chain employs TRBV11-2 and TRBJ2-2; unclear D gene. V was cut by 6 bases and J by 0 bases, with 14 bases left in between. The CDR3 extends over 16 amino acids. Germline V gives CDR1 SGHAT, CDR2 FQNNGV. In DNA form, the CDR3 reads TGTGCCAGCAGACTCCTGGGGTTTGCGAACACCGGGGAGCTGTTTTTT. This codes for CASRLLGFANTGELFF. Based on the CDR3 plus reference TRBV11-2 and TRBJ2-2, the full variable domain is EAGVAQSPRYKIIEKRQSVAFWCNPISGHATLYWYQQILGQGPKLLIQFQNNGVVDDSQLPKDRFSAERLKGVDSTLKIQPAKLEDSAVYLCASRLLGFANTGELFFGEGSRLTVL.

This clonotype turned up a few times. This sequence joins TRBV29-1 and TRBJ2-7; D is possibly TRBD1 (5 bases). This CDR3 region has 12 residues. Germline V CDR1 and CDR2: SQVTM, ANQGSEA. V was clipped by 6 bases and J by 0 bases, with 9 bases between them. In DNA, the CDR3 is TGCAGCGTCGTAGACAGCTCCTACGAGCAGTACTTC. This encodes CSVVDSSYEQYF.

This clonotype has only a few counts. The V gene is TRBV2, the J gene TRBJ2-5; TRBD2 aligns across 7 bases. There are 13 residues in the CDR3. V lost 6 bases to trimming and J lost 1 base; unmatched junction nucleotides: 2. The germline V gene has CDR1 SNHLY and CDR2 FYNNEI. The CDR3 spells CASSRLAQETQYF. DNA for the CDR3: TGTGCCAGCAGCAGACTAGCCCAAGAGACCCAGTACTTC.